This TCR beta chain was captured by sequencing in a study of prognosis after radiotherapy for stage I lung cancer. Genomic DNA served as the source from which two-round multiplex PCR generated TCR beta CDR3 amplicons. The authors ran first-round PCR with primers specific to each TRBV and TRBJ gene. One entry per CDR3 protein, called by TCRdb with MiXCR from the multiplex PCR reads. Among about 16,000 distinct CDR3 sequences listed, around 45% were seen once. For each of two time points, a roughly 6-milliliter draw of peripheral blood was taken. The CDR3 length is 15 residues. Looked up from germline, CDR1 is MNHEY and CDR2 is SVGEGT. In regard to this clonotype: A much more abundant neighbour one base away suggests this may be a read error.

This TCR was recovered from a donor aged 50 or older with non-small cell lung cancer. This rearrangement joins TRBV6-2 or TRBV6-3 to TRBJ1-5; TRBD1 matches at 8 bases. The sample in question was PBMCs, obtained before or after stereotactic body radiation therapy (not recorded which). CDR3 DNA: TGTGCCAGCAGTTCCCGGGACAGGAGGGATCATCCCCAGCATTTT. Translation gives CASSSRDRRDHPQHF.